The clone carrying this T cell receptor (beta chain) was found a few times. What it recognizes is unknown. TCRdb redid the calling of the RT-PCR reads with MiXCR, one entry per CDR3 protein. The sample includes about 610,000 distinct CDR3 sequences, 11% to 15% of them seen just once. This sample stems from a study of response to subunit inactivated influenza vaccine. The study, taken as a whole, reports: It was suggested by the authors that few new T cells are recruited by each seasonal influenza vaccination.

This CDR3 has 14 amino acids. CDR1 SQVTM and CDR2 ANQGSEA come from the germline V gene. The V and J ends lost 6 bases and 3 bases, in that order; junction bases with no gene match: 10. V usage is TRBV29-1 and J usage is TRBJ2-7; TRBD2 matches 8 bases. The specimen comprised PBMCs from blood, sampled approximately 13 days after vaccination. This sequence originates from a man between 45 and 60 years old who received an inactivated influenza vaccine. CDR3 sequence: CSVRVLAGSYEQYF. CDR3 in DNA: TGCAGCGTCCGAGTCCTAGCGGGTAGCTACGAGCAGTACTTC.